The 7 T cell receptor beta chains below all came from one sample that was sequenced in a study of shared clonotypes between healthy human individuals (dated by TCRdb to about 2020). For the CD8 naive samples, CD45RO-negative cells were positively selected for CCR7, yielding a CD45RA+CCR7+ population from which TemRA cells were excluded. The method behind the library was the immunoSEQ multiplex PCR assay. This immuneACCESS table, as held by TCRdb, lists in-frame sequences with V and J called but not all clones. Of the missing ones, under half trace to an unresolved V gene in checked studies; the others have no known cause. In all, the sample holds around 2.1 million clones, and 93% of those were seen once. Of the sample, 1.5% to 2% is held by the ten largest clones. Sequencing was performed on naive CD8+ T cells from PBMCs. The cell subset or site tag for this specimen amounts to: CD45RA+CCR7+. All receptors come from a man aged 18 to 35 in good health. Some clones in this sample may be carry-over from other donors' samples.

The V and J genes are TRBV7-9 and TRBJ1-2, with no clear D. CDR3 size: 13 residues. The V end was cut by 5 bases, the J end by 2 bases, with 9 bases between. Germline CDR1 and CDR2: SEHNR and FQNEAQ (reference sequence). CDR3 amino acids: CASSLPKNYGYTF. The CDR3, as DNA: TGTGCCAGCAGCCTTCCAAAAAACTATGGCTACACCTTC.

The chain couples TRBV27 to TRBJ2-2; a possible D gene is TRBD2 (5 bases). V lost 5 bases to trimming and J lost 4 bases, with 11 bases between them. The V gene's germline CDR1 is MNHEY and CDR2 SMNVEV (reference sequence). This CDR3 is built from 14 residues. In DNA, the CDR3 is TGTGCCAGCAGTCCCTTGGGGAGCACCGGGGAGCTGTTTTTT. Protein: CASSPLGSTGELFF.

V is TRBV7-3 and J is TRBJ1-1; D gene unclear. Germline loops: CDR1 SGHTA, CDR2 FQGTGA. The length of the CDR3 is 13 residues. The germline V and J ends were trimmed by 5 bases and 8 bases, with 15 bases remaining between them. The CDR3 nucleotides are TGTGCCAGCAGCCGGGGAGAGGCGACCGAAGCTTTCTTT. Amino acids: CASSRGEATEAFF.

V usage is TRBV6-5 and J usage is TRBJ2-2; D not certain. V was cut by 8 bases and J by 4 bases, with 11 bases left in between. CDR3 length: 13 amino acids. CDR1 is MNHEY and CDR2 is SVGAGI in the germline V gene. CDR3 sequence (DNA): TGTGCCAGCTGTAGCCCCCCCACCGGGGAGCTGTTTTTT. Protein product: CASCSPPTGELFF.

V is TRBV4-1 and J is TRBJ2-3, with 12 bases identical to TRBD2. The CDR3 is 15 residues long. From germline, CDR1 is MGHRA and CDR2 YSYEKL. Trimming at V came to 4 bases and at J to 6 bases, leaving 5 bases not matched to a gene. CDR3 bases: TGCGCCAGCAGCCGTCTAGCGGGAGGGAGTGATACGCAGTATTTT. Translation: CASSRLAGGSDTQYF.

The gene calls are TRBV27 and TRBJ2-3; 8 nucleotides match TRBD2. The V gene end was trimmed by 4 bases and the J gene end by 0 bases; junction bases not matched to a gene: 6. CDR3 length equals 16 residues. Germline CDR1 and CDR2: MNHEY and SMNVEV (reference sequence). CDR3 nucleotides: TGTGCCAGCAGTTATCTCGGGAGGGATAGCACAGATACGCAGTATTTT. It specifies CASSYLGRDSTDTQYF.

As to this clone: The identical CDR3 is also encoded by other nucleotide sequences in the sample. The chain recombines TRBV9 with TRBJ2-1; 8 positions agree with TRBD2. After removal of 2 bases from V and 7 bases from J, the junction contained 5 bases not matched to a gene. The CDR3 has 14 amino acids. Germline assignment: CDR1 SGDLS and CDR2 YYNGEE. CDR3 DNA: TGTGCCAGCAGCGTCCCGGGACTAGGGAATGAGCAGTTCTTC. It codes for CASSVPGLGNEQFF.